Detailed here is one T cell receptor (beta chain). There is no known antigen for this receptor. Base qualities are missing; no much larger clone stands one base away. The donors were roughly 39 Caucasian individuals from Russia, aged 6 to 90 years, who were systemically healthy. Approximately 9.3 milliliters of peripheral blood were collected from each donor into EDTA-treated Vacutainer tubes. Ficoll-Paque density-gradient centrifugation was used to isolate PBMCs, with at least 7 million per sample. Trizol reagent was used to extract total RNA from the PBMCs, yielding at least 5 micrograms per sample. For every donor, flow cytometry on a PBMC aliquot measured the percentage of naive CD45RAhigh/CD27high T cells. This specimen belongs to a study of blood T cells in healthy people across ages (dated by TCRdb to the mid-2010s). Background for the entire study: In model experiments, roughly one uniquely barcoded TCR beta cDNA molecule per two T cells was captured by template switching. Age-related changes in TCR beta repertoire diversity were measured in the study by deep sequencing normalized with unique cDNA molecular identifiers. Four age groups were formed from the donors: young (average about 15 years), middle-aged (just under 40), aged (roughly 59) and long-lived (82). The study analyzed two additional independent replicas of 1 million unique cDNA reads from the same blood draw for two donors, one aged 18 to 29 and one aged 80 or older. The investigation overall reported the following: Compared with the aged group, the long-lived group had more naive CD4+ T cells, fewer expanded clones and increased TCR diversity, suggesting age selection. Total diversity estimates from one million sequenced T cells were considered lower bounds and underestimates. Donor CMV infection status was unknown, potentially confounding age-related changes in expanded clonotypes. Observed TCR beta diversity per million T cells fell roughly linearly with age, and a significant reduction was already apparent by age around 44. Conclusive comparison of naive and antigen-experienced compartments was prevented by the profiling of bulk unsorted PBMCs. Observed TCR beta diversity correlated strongly with the percentage of naive T cells measured by flow cytometry.

The library was made by 5' RACE. Sequencing was carried out with an Illumina HiSeq 2500. A second 7 to 11 cycle PCR used a sample-barcoded 5' primer and a J-beta primer mix. A unique molecular identifier was introduced onto each TCR beta cDNA molecule by a template-switch 5' adaptor carrying 12 random nucleotides. At least 2.5 million CDR3-containing paired-end reads were obtained from each sample. First-strand cDNA was synthesized from all RNA with the Mint cDNA synthesis kit, primed by a TRBC-specific oligonucleotide. All cDNA was treated with uracil-DNA glycosylase and then went through a first 18-cycle PCR with the universal primers M1SS and BC2_uni_R. On the study's bioinformatics: For normalization, 1 million high-quality reads were randomly selected from each sample, with every read carrying a distinct molecular identifier. Reads with shared molecular identifiers were discarded instead of being binned into consensus sequences. MiTCR, set to a Q25 quality threshold and the strictest error-elimination algorithm, was used for CDR3 identification, clonotype clustering and error correction. A nonparametric unseen species model using Euler transformation provided a lower-bound estimate of total TCR beta diversity. TCRdb applied fastp at Q25 and MiXCR to the public reads, then kept only in-frame beta chains. Here each entry gathers all rows of one CDR3 protein and keeps the most common genes and DNA. TCRdb assigned the V and J calls; the authors' analysis was not used. In this sample the table shows about 780,000 distinct CDR3 sequences, 20% to 30% of which occur a single time. The top ten clonotypes cover around 3% of the sample.

In addition, the sample was reused for a study of T cells of mothers and their children. The other study reports the following: Nine systemically healthy Caucasian individuals, comprising three mothers and their six children, were included as donors. cDNA synthesis used all of the extracted RNA, with about 1.5 ug of RNA in each 15 ul reaction. In the second PCR, sample barcodes and 2-4 random nucleotides were introduced via the M1S primer. Over 9 million TCR beta CDR3 reads came from each mother, compared with some 3.1 million reads from each child. Thymic selection similarly shapes TCR recombination output in related and unrelated pairs, with minor effect from inherited differences. Normalized repertoire overlap was always slightly but never significantly higher in related than unrelated mother-child pairs. Persistent microchimeric T cell clones were not detected, at a sensitivity of approximately 93 clones per million clonotypes. To look for features that set related mother-child pairs apart from unrelated individuals, the researchers ran deep NGS to compare the TCR beta repertoires of mothers and children. The mean age was roughly 44 +/- 4 years for the mothers and about 10 +/- 4 years for the children. After adapters were ligated using NEBNext reagents, the libraries underwent 100+100 nt paired-end sequencing on an Illumina HiSeq 2000. Mother and child libraries were prepared a month apart and sequenced in separate runs to prevent cross-contamination. Each donor had between about 450,000 and 2,100,000 distinct TCR beta clonotypes identified. Naive TCR beta clonotypes were estimated from low-frequency clonotypes matched to each donor's FACS-determined naive share, without sorting.

Specimen: blood. This TCR was sampled from a boy aged 5-17 years in good health.

The CDR3 protein: CASSLRPSADTQYF. Read as DNA, the sequence is TGTGCCAGCAGCTTGAGACCATCCGCAGATACGCAGTATTTT. The V and J segments used are TRBV7-2 and TRBJ2-3; there is no confident call for the D gene. Between the V and J ends, shortened by 3 bases and 4 bases respectively, the junction contains 11 bases. Looking up the germline V gene yields CDR1 SGHTA and CDR2 FQGNSA. The CDR3 runs 14 residues from the cysteine to the phenylalanine. The DNA shown is the 42-base CDR3, in frame from base 1.